This T cell receptor beta chain was identified during a study of post-analysis software for immune sequencing data. Study-wide results and limits: Significantly lower normalized Chao1 diversity was seen in multiple sclerosis patients than in controls. The study found TRBV5-6, TRBV5-1 and TRBV20-1 among a handful of TRBV segments more frequent in patients than controls. Pronounced co-clustering by F measure was evident among identically batched samples.

For this clonotype: The antigen remains unidentified.

Unique molecular identifiers tagged the TCR beta cDNA libraries. Starting from approximately 0.95 to 9.8 million T cells, the study yielded hundreds of thousands of cDNA molecules. MiXCR was run by TCRdb on the PCR reads, yielding one entry per CDR3 protein. Among fewer than 700,000 distinct CDR3 sequences listed, 40% to 50% were seen once. The CDR3 has 13 amino acids. CDR1 and CDR2 (germline): MNHNY, SVGAGI (reference sequence). The V and J genes are TRBV6-6 and TRBJ2-5; either TRBD1 or TRBD2 may fit D (5 bases each). The J call may be in error: the DNA end matches TRBJ2-7 better. Material for sequencing was blood. This sequence was found in a girl between 10 and 17 years old with multiple sclerosis. Written as DNA, the CDR3 is TGTGCCCCCCGGGAACAGGCCTCCTACGAGCAGTACTTC. Translating gives CAPREQASYEQYF.